This entry concerns a single T cell receptor (beta chain). Repertoires were generated with immunoSEQ multiplex PCR, while TCRdb's copy carries only in-frame clones and drops some. The sample carries fewer than 75,000 clones, around four fifths recorded once. This entry is derived from a study of PD-L1 blockade in urothelial cancer. Study context: Specimens of blood held a median count of about 150,000 T cells.

The V end lost 8 bases, the J end lost 10 bases, and 25 bases lay between the germline ends. This CDR3 is built from 14 residues. Germline V gene data show CDR1 as SQVTM and CDR2 as ANQGSEA. The chain is built from TRBV29-1 and TRBJ2-3, with D tentatively TRBD2 (6 bases). Here the sequenced sample was PBMCs, taken around atezolizumab (anti-PD-L1) treatment. This receptor was taken from a man in his 70s with urothelial cancer. The CDR3 is CSSKPGTRGEAQYF. Here the CDR3 DNA reads TGCAGCTCGAAACCTGGGACCCGCGGGGAGGCGCAGTATTTT.